These 19 T cell receptor beta chains originate from one sample sequenced in a study of cytomegalovirus exposure and HLA in healthy donors. The table came from immunoSEQ multiplex PCR; TCRdb's copy has only in-frame clones and leaves some out. The sample lists a few hundred thousand clones, more than 75% occurring once. Sequenced sample: PBMCs. These receptors originate from a woman aged 18-29 years in good health and CMV-seronegative.

J is TRBJ1-4 and V is TRBV6-4; tentatively, D is TRBD1 (5 bases). The V end lost 0 bases, the J end lost 0 bases, and 14 bases lay between the germline ends. The CDR3 is 18 residues long. Per germline, CDR1 MRHNA and CDR2 SNTAGT. The CDR3 reads CASSDSSTRQTTNEKLFF. The DNA of the CDR3 is TGTGCCAGCAGTGACTCTTCCACCCGACAGACAACTAATGAAAAACTGTTTTTT.

This chain joins TRBV30 and TRBJ1-5; no definite D call. V was pared by 3 bases and J by 3 bases, with 18 bases between. This CDR3 is 16 amino acids long. In germline, CDR1 is GTSNPN, CDR2 SVGIG (reference sequence). The DNA of the CDR3 is TGTGCCTGGAGCTATCTTGTGCTGGTAGACAATCAGCCCCAGCATTTT. Its translation: CAWSYLVLVDNQPQHF.

The chain employs TRBV2 and TRBJ1-4; D gene unclear. Germline CDR1 is SNHLY and CDR2 is FYNNEI. V gave up 7 bases and J gave up 1 base, with 10 bases separating them. The CDR3 contains 14 residues. DNA for the CDR3: TGTGCCAGCACGCGAGAGGAAACTAATGAAAAACTGTTTTTT. It translates to CASTREETNEKLFF.

The V gene is TRBV6-5, the J gene TRBJ1-2; no reliable D call. Germline V gene lookup returns CDR1 MNHEY and CDR2 SVGAGI. The CDR3 covers 14 residues. V lost 5 bases to trimming and J lost 2 bases, with 12 bases between them. The CDR3 nucleotides read TGTGCCAGCAGTCTATCCCCAATAAACTATGGCTACACCTTC. This translates into CASSLSPINYGYTF.

V is TRBV6-5 and J is TRBJ1-2, with D maybe TRBD1 (5 bases). The V gene's germline CDR1 is MNHEY and CDR2 SVGAGI. This CDR3 has 15 amino acids. V gave up 0 bases and J gave up 6 bases, with 14 bases separating them. The CDR3 coding sequence is TGTGCCAGCAGTTACTCGACTTTGGCAGGGAATGGCTACACCTTC. Its translation is CASSYSTLAGNGYTF.

The chain couples TRBV7-2 to TRBJ2-3, with 7 bases fitting TRBD1. This CDR3 contains 15 residues. V shed 4 bases, J shed 0 bases, and the junction held 4 bases outside the gene matches. Looked up from germline, CDR1 is SGHTA and CDR2 is FQGNSA. The CDR3 region is CASSYDRDSTDTQYF. CDR3 coding DNA: TGTGCCAGCAGCTACGACAGGGACAGCACAGATACGCAGTATTTT. The entire variable domain, with the rest obtained from reference TRBV7-2 and TRBJ2-3, is as follows: GAGVSQSPSNKVTEKGKDVELRCDPISGHTALYWYRQSLGQGLEFLIYFQGNSAPDKSGLPSDRFSAERTGGSVSTLTIQRTQQEDSAVYLCASSYDRDSTDTQYFGPGTRLTVL.

The J gene is TRBJ2-4, the V gene TRBV27; D might be TRBD2 (6 bases). Trimming removed 3 bases from V and 3 bases from J, with 12 bases in between. This CDR3 has 15 residues. Germline loops: CDR1 MNHEY, CDR2 SMNVEV (reference sequence). This CDR3 is CASSFRRGGKNIQYF. Written as DNA, the CDR3 is TGTGCCAGCAGTTTTAGGAGGGGTGGCAAAAACATTCAGTACTTC.

The chain uses TRBV7-3 and TRBJ2-1; maybe TRBD2 (6 bases). Trimming took off 3 bases at V and 7 bases at J, with 10 bases between the two ends. The CDR3 is 13 amino acids. Germline V gene lookup returns CDR1 SGHTA and CDR2 FQGTGA. CDR3 nucleotide sequence: TGTGCCAGCAGCTTCGGGAGTAGAAATGAGCAGTTCTTC. It is translated as CASSFGSRNEQFF.

V usage is TRBV7-2 and J usage is TRBJ2-4, with D perhaps TRBD2 (6 bases). V was shortened by 5 bases and J by 3 bases, with 17 bases between the two germline ends. Germline-derived CDR1 and CDR2 are SGHTA and FQGNSA. There are 16 residues in the CDR3. The CDR3 nucleotides read TGTGCCAGCAGCGACTCCGGGGGAAGGGGCAAAAACATTCAGTACTTC. Translated, it gives CASSDSGGRGKNIQYF.

In this sample, this clone turned up a few times. The chain couples TRBV10-1 to TRBJ2-7; D is perhaps TRBD1 (6 bases). This CDR3 comprises 15 residues. Germline V gene lookup returns CDR1 WNHNN and CDR2 SYGVQD (reference sequence). V dropped 6 bases and J dropped 2 bases, with 17 bases sitting between them. CDR3: CASSEGVGQTYEQYF. The CDR3 nucleotides read TGCGCCAGCAGCGAAGGAGTCGGACAGACCTACGAGCAGTACTTC.

V is TRBV27 and J is TRBJ1-2, with 9 bases aligning to TRBD1. Germline loops: CDR1 MNHEY, CDR2 SMNVEV (reference sequence). There are 21 residues in the CDR3. With 6 bases clipped from V and 5 bases from J, the junction kept 28 bases outside the gene matches. The CDR3 here is CASRATGGLSRPPYALYGYTF. The CDR3 bases are TGTGCCAGCAGGGCAACAGGGGGCCTAAGTCGACCTCCATATGCGTTATATGGCTACACCTTC.

The chain uses TRBV4-3 and TRBJ1-2, with unresolved D. The CDR3 spans 14 residues. Between the trimmed V and J ends, which lost 3 bases and 4 bases, there was a span of 12 bases. Germline CDR1 is LGHNA and CDR2 is YSLEER. The CDR3 reads CASSQFRDTYGYTF. CDR3 coding DNA: TGCGCCAGCAGCCAGTTCCGGGATACCTATGGCTACACCTTC.

The chain joins TRBV19 to TRBJ2-7, with 8 bases lining up with TRBD1. The germline CDR1 and CDR2 sequences are LNHDA and SQIVND (reference sequence). CDR3 length equals 16 residues. Trimming cost V 4 bases and J 2 bases; bases outside gene matches: 10. The CDR3 here is CASSKARTGLTYEQYF. For the CDR3, the DNA is TGTGCCAGTAGTAAGGCCCGGACAGGGCTGACCTACGAGCAGTACTTC.

V usage is TRBV28 and J usage is TRBJ2-7; tentatively, D is TRBD1 (6 bases). The germline V and J ends were trimmed by 5 bases and 1 base, with 15 bases remaining between them. Germline V gene data show CDR1 as MDHEN and CDR2 as SYDVKM. The CDR3 runs 15 residues. CDR3 bases: TGTGCCAGCAGTCCGAACGGACAGAGATCCTACGAGCAGTACTTC. The encoded protein is CASSPNGQRSYEQYF.

The chain links TRBV5-1 to TRBJ2-3; 13 bases match TRBD2. This CDR3 has 16 residues. J was trimmed by 0 bases and V by 4 bases; bases with no gene match: 2. CDR1 is SGHRS, CDR2 YFSETQ, per germline. CDR3: CASSTGLAGSTDTQYF. In nucleotides, the CDR3 is TGCGCCAGCAGCACGGGACTAGCGGGAAGCACAGATACGCAGTATTTT.

This sequence joins TRBV27 and TRBJ1-5, with D perhaps TRBD1 (5 bases). V lost 0 bases to trimming and J lost 5 bases, with 5 bases between them. Germline CDR1 MNHEY, CDR2 SMNVEV (reference sequence). The CDR3 has 13 amino acids. CDR3 in DNA: TGTGCCAGCAGTTTATCAGGGGATCAGCCCCAGCATTTT. Protein: CASSLSGDQPQHF.

The table lists this clone with a count of one. V gene TRBV13 combines with J gene TRBJ1-2; 8 bases map to TRBD1. The CDR3 spans 16 residues. V dropped 5 bases and J dropped 4; count of bases not matched to a gene: 12. CDR1 PRHDT and CDR2 FYEKMQ come from the germline V gene (reference sequence). CDR3 region: CASSDMDRVGVYGYTF. For the CDR3, the DNA is TGTGCCAGCAGCGATATGGACAGGGTCGGAGTCTATGGCTACACCTTC.

The chain recombines TRBV5-6 with TRBJ2-5, with unresolved D. The V end lost 4 bases, the J end lost 2 bases, and 9 bases lay between the germline ends. This CDR3 has 13 residues. Germline V gene sequence: CDR1 SGHDT, CDR2 YYEEEE. CDR3 nucleotide sequence: TGTGCCAGCAGCCGCGGCGTACAAGAGACCCAGTACTTC. This sequence encodes CASSRGVQETQYF.

V gene TRBV2 combines with J gene TRBJ2-1, with TRBD2 as a possible D gene (6 bases). The CDR3 loop spans 14 amino acids. The germline gives CDR1 SNHLY, CDR2 FYNNEI. Trimming left V 10 bases short and J 6 bases short, with 19 bases between. The CDR3 reads CATSPVSSGNEQFF. The CDR3 nucleotides are TGTGCCACCTCCCCGGTGAGTAGCGGCAATGAGCAGTTCTTC.